The clone carrying this T cell receptor beta chain was observed a handful of times. Antigen: not known. Deletions cut 6 bases from V and 0 bases from J, with 11 bases between. Germline CDR1 LNHDA, CDR2 SQIVND (reference sequence). The CDR3 length is 14 residues. After isolation, RNA underwent reverse transcription to generate cDNA as the sequencing template. Using immunoSEQ multiplex PCR, the repertoire was profiled, and TCRdb retains in-frame clones only, with some absent. The table has 150,000 to 200,000 clones, about three fifths seen once. Treatment reported: oral pan-JAK inhibitor, 5-10 mg twice daily. The data are from a study of CD8+ T cells in alopecia areata. Study-level background: In an open-label trial, patients got 5 to 10 mg tofacitinib twice daily. Study conclusions and caveats: Amid tofacitinib therapy, many expanded lesional clones stayed present in scalp and blood. Relative to normal scalp, lesional scalp, especially alopecia totalis/universalis, showed higher clonality. Administration of tofacitinib significantly diminished scalp clonality and expanded CD8+ clones within the top 100.

The origin of this receptor is a human donor with alopecia areata. The sample here was CD4+ T cells sorted from blood, taken around week 50, from a patient treated with tofacitinib. The chain combines TRBV19 with TRBJ1-1, with D maybe TRBD1 (5 bases). CDR3 DNA: TGTGCCAGTAGACCGGACACCCTGAACACTGAAGCTTTCTTT. Its translation: CASRPDTLNTEAFF.